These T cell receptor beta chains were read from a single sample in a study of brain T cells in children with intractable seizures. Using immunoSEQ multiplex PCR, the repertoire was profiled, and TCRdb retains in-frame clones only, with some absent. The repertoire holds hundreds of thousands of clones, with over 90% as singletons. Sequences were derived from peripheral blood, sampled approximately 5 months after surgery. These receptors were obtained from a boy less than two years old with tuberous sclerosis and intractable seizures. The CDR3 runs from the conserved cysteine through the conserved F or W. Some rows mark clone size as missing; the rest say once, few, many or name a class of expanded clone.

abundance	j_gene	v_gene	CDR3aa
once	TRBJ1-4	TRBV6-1	CASSEMVYNEKLFF
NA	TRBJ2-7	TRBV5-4	CASSLIAGGPSEQYF
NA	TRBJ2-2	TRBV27	CASSSYGPYTGELFF
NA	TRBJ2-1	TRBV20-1	CSASLGTIPYNEQFF
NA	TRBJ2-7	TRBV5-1	CASSTSGTGFYEQYF
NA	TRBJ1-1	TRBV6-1	CASSDPGGTEAFF
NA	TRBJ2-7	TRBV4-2	CASSQDVRDRGAYEQYF
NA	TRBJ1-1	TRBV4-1	CASSQEGANTEAFF
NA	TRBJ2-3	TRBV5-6	CASSTGLAADTQYF
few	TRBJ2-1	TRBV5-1	CASSLGGGEQFF
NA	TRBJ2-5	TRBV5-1	CASSLEAAGGETQYF
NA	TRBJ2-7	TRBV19	CASSFGLGYEQYF
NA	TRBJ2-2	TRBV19	CASSIGQGGGELFF